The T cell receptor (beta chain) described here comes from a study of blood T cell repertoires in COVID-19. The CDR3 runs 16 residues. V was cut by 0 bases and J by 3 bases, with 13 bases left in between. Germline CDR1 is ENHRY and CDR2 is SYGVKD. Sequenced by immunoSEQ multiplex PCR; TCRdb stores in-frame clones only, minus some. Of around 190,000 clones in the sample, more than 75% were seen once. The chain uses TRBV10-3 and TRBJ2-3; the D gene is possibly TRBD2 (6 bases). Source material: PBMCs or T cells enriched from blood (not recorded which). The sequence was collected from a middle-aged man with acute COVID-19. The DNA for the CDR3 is TGTGCCATCAGTGAGTCGGCGACTAGGAGAACAGATACGCAGTATTTT. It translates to CAISESATRRTDTQYF.